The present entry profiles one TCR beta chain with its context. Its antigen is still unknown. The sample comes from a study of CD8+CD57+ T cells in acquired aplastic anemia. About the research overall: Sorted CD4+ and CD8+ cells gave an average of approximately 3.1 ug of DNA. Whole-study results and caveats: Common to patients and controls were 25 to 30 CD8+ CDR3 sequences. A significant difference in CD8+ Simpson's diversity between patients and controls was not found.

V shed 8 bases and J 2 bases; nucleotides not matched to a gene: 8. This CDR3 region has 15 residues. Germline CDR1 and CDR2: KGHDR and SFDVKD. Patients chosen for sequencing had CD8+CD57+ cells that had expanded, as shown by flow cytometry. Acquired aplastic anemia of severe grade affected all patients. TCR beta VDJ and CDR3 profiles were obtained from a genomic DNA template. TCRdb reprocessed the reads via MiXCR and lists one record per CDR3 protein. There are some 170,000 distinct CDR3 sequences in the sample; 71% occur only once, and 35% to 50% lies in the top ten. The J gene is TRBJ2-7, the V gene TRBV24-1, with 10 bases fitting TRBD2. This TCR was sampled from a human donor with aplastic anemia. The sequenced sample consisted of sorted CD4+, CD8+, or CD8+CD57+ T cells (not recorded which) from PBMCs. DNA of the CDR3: TGTGCCACCAACTTCCTAGCGGGAGAGACCTACGAGCAGTACTTC. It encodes CATNFLAGETYEQYF.